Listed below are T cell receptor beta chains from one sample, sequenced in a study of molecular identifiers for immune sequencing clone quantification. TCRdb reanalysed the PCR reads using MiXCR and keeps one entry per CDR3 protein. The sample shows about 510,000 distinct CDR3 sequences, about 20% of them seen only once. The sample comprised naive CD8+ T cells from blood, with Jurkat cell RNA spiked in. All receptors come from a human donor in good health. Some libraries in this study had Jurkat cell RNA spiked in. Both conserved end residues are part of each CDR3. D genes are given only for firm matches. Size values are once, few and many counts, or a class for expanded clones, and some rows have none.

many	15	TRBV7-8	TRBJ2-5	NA	TGTGCCAGCAGCTGGGGGCCAAGGCCGCAAGAGACCCAGTACTTC	CASSWGPRPQETQYF
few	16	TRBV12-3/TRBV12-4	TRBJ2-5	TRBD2	TGTGCCAGCAGTTTAGTACTAGCGGGATCACAAGAGACCCAGTACTTC	CASSLVLAGSQETQYF
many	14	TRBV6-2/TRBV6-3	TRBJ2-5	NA	TGTGCCAGCAGTCAACACGGGACCCAAGAGACCCAGTACTTC	CASSQHGTQETQYF
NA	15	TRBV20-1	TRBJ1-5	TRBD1	TGCAGTGCTAGGGTCCTGGCAGGGGGAAATCAGCCCCAGCATTTT	CSARVLAGGNQPQHF
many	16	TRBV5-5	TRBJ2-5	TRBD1	TGTGCCAGCAGCGTCCAGACAGGGCCGAATCAAGAGACCCAGTACTTC	CASSVQTGPNQETQYF
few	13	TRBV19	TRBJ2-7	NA	TGTGCCAGCTCTTTCGGGAGTAACCACGAGCAGTACTTC	CASSFGSNHEQYF
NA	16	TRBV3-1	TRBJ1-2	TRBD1	TGTGCCAGCAGCCCCCAGGGGACAGGGGTCTACTATGGCTACACCTTC	CASSPQGTGVYYGYTF
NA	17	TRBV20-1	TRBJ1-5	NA	TGCAGTGCTAGAGCCCGAACCGGGGCCCATAGCAATCAGCCCCAGCATTTT	CSARARTGAHSNQPQHF
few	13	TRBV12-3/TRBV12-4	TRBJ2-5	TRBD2	TGTGCCAGCAACCTAGCGGGAGCGGAGACCCAGTACTTC	CASNLAGAETQYF
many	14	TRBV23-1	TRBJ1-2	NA	TGCGCCAGCAGTCCCTGGGACGGACACTATGGCTACACCTTC	CASSPWDGHYGYTF
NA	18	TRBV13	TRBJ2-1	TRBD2	TGTGCCAGCAGCTTAGCCGCGAGATCTAGCGGGGGCCATAATGAGCAGTTCTTC	CASSLAARSSGGHNEQFF
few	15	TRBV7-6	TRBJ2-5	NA	TGTGCCAGCAGCTTAGGCACAGAGTTCCAAGAGACCCAGTACTTC	CASSLGTEFQETQYF
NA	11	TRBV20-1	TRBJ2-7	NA	TGCAGTGCTAGAGATATAAACGAGCAGTACTTC	CSARDINEQYF
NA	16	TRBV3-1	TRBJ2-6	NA	TGTGCCAGCAGCCAAGATTTATATTCTGGGGCCAACGTCCTGACTTTC	CASSQDLYSGANVLTF
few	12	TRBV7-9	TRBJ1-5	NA	TGTGCCAGCAGCTTGTCGGAACAGCCCCAGCATTTT	CASSLSEQPQHF
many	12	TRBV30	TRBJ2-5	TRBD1	TGTGCCGGCACAGGGGGCCCCTGGCTCCAGTACTTC	CAGTGGPWLQYF
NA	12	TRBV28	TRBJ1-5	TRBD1	TGTGCCAGCAGGCAAACGGACAGGTCCCAGCATTTT	CASRQTDRSQHF
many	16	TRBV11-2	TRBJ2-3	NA	TGTGCCAGCAGCTTACCCATAGAGCTAGGGACAGATACGCAGTATTTT	CASSLPIELGTDTQYF
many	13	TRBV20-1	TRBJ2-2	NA	TGCAGTGCTAGAATTACGAACACCGGGGAGCTGTTTTTT	CSARITNTGELFF
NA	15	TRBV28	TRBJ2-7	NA	TGTGCCAGCAGTTTGTTGGGGACCCTAGGCCACGAGCAGTACTTC	CASSLLGTLGHEQYF
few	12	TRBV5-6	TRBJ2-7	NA	TGTGCCAGCAGCGACGGGCTACGAGAGCAGTACTTC	CASSDGLREQYF
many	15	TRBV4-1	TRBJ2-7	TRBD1	TGCGCCAGCAGCCAAGAGAGGATACAGGGGGACGAGCAGTACTTC	CASSQERIQGDEQYF
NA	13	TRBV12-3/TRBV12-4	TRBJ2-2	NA	TGTGCCAGCAGTTGGCTAGCGACCGGGGAGCCGTTTTTT	CASSWLATGEPFF
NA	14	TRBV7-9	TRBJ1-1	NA	TGTGCCAGCACCCTGGTGGACATCAGTTATGAAGCTTTCTTT	CASTLVDISYEAFF
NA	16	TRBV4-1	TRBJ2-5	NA	TGCGCCAGCAGCCAAGTGGGGTCCAGTAAATTGGAGACCCAGTACTTC	CASSQVGSSKLETQYF
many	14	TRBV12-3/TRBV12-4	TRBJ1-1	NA	TGTGCCAGCAGCCATGACAGCATGAACACTGAAGCTTTCTTT	CASSHDSMNTEAFF
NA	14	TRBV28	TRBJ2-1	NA	TGTGCCAGCAGTTTATTCGGGGGCGGGAATGAGCAGTTCTTC	CASSLFGGGNEQFF
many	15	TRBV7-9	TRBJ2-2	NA	TGTGCCAGCAGCTCCGAGGGGTTGAACACCGGGGAGCTGTTTTTT	CASSSEGLNTGELFF
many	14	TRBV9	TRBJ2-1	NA	TGTGCCAGCAGTGGCTTCGACAGCCTTAATGAGCAGTTCTTC	CASSGFDSLNEQFF
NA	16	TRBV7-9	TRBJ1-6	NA	TGTGCCAGCGGCTTATTAACCGGATACTATAATTCACCCCTCCACTTT	CASGLLTGYYNSPLHF
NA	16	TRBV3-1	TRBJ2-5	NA	TGTGCCAGCAGCCACCTCGACGGGTATCACCAAGAGACCCAGTACTTC	CASSHLDGYHQETQYF
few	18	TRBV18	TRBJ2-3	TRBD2	TGTGCCAGCTCACCCCCTAAAATAGCGGGGGTGAACACAGATACGCAGTATTTT	CASSPPKIAGVNTDTQYF
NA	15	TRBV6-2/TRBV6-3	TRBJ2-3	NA	TGTGCCAGCAGCCTGCTAGTTCGGGCGGCAGATACGCAGTATTTT	CASSLLVRAADTQYF